A single sample is the source of the 32 T cell receptor beta chains below, sequenced in a study of OX40 agonist ivuxolimab in advanced cancers. The repertoire was sequenced with immunoSEQ multiplex PCR; TCRdb's copy has only in-frame clones and lacks some. The data show approximately 57,000 clones, with around four fifths seen just once and 0.75% to 0.8% held by the top ten. The sequencing here drew on CD4+ or CD8+ T cells sorted from blood, taken in a trial of the OX40 agonist ivuxolimab. Source of these receptors: an adult with an advanced solid tumor such as melanoma, head and neck, liver or kidney cancer.

The V call is TRBV14, the J call TRBJ2-3; 11 bases align to TRBD1. Germline values: CDR1 SGHDN, CDR2 FVKESK. This CDR3 is built from 16 residues. V lost 1 base to trimming and J lost 5 bases; unmatched junction nucleotides: 5. The CDR3 sequence is CASSQVKGTGGDTQYF. Written as DNA, the CDR3 is TGTGCCAGCAGCCAAGTCAAGGGGACAGGGGGAGATACGCAGTATTTT. Together with reference TRBV14 and TRBJ2-3, the CDR3 gives the full variable domain: EAGVTQFPSHSVIEKGQTVTLRCDPISGHDNLYWYRRVMGKEIKFLLHFVKESKQDESGMPNNRFLAERTGGTYSTLKVQPAELEDSGVYFCASSQVKGTGGDTQYFGPGTRLTVL.

On this clone itself: Within the sample, other DNA sequences also encode this same CDR3. This chain links TRBV5-1 with TRBJ2-5; D unclear. The CDR3 is 11 residues long. Germline-derived CDR1 and CDR2 are SGHRS and YFSETQ. V gave up 4 bases and J gave up 3 bases, with 4 bases separating them. The CDR3 loop reads CASSLKETQYF. CDR3 nucleotide sequence: TGCGCCAGCAGCCTAAAAGAGACCCAGTACTTC.

The chain has TRBV7-8 and TRBJ2-7; either TRBD1 or TRBD2 may supply D (6 bases each). The CDR3 length is 15 residues. Germline V CDR1 and CDR2: SGHVS, FQNEAQ. V lost 6 bases to trimming and J lost 0 bases, with 15 bases between them. Written as DNA, the CDR3 is TGTGCCAGCAGTCCAAGGGGGGCCGCCTCCTACGAGCAGTACTTC. Amino acid sequence: CASSPRGAASYEQYF.

The chain uses TRBV19 and TRBJ1-1; 8 bases are a match to TRBD1. The CDR3 length is 15 residues. Per germline, CDR1 LNHDA and CDR2 SQIVND (reference sequence). The trim removed 3 bases at V and 5 bases at J, leaving 8 bases unmatched. CDR3 sequence: CASSMDLTGGTEAFF. CDR3 coding DNA: TGTGCCAGTAGTATGGATCTTACAGGGGGAACTGAAGCTTTCTTT.

The rearrangement uses TRBV9 and TRBJ2-5; D uncertain. The length of the CDR3 is 13 residues. V was shortened by 0 bases and J by 5 bases, with 8 bases between the two germline ends. Germline CDR1 SGDLS, CDR2 YYNGEE. CDR3 protein: CASSVGPTETQYF. The CDR3 DNA reads as TGTGCCAGCAGCGTAGGTCCTACGGAGACCCAGTACTTC.

The J gene is TRBJ1-6, the V gene TRBV7-9; no definite D call. The CDR3 runs to 14 residues. The germline CDR1 and CDR2 sequences are SEHNR and FQNEAQ (reference sequence). The germline V and J ends were trimmed by 7 bases and 7 bases, with 14 bases remaining between them. CDR3 coding DNA: TGTGCCAGCAACCGGGAGGCGAACAATTCACCCCTCCACTTT. Translated, it gives CASNREANNSPLHF.

The chain has TRBV19 and TRBJ2-2; the match to TRBD1 covers 12 bases. The germline V gene encodes CDR1 LNHDA and CDR2 SQIVND (reference sequence). The CDR3 runs to 16 residues. Trimming cost V 4 bases and J 7 bases; bases outside gene matches: 7. The CDR3 nucleotides read TGTGCCAGTAGTACACCGGGACAGGGGGCTGGCGGGGAGCTGTTTTTT. It is translated as CASSTPGQGAGGELFF.

This sequence joins TRBV11-1 and TRBJ2-5; D is ambiguous. Trimming removed 1 base at V and 4 bases at J, with 10 bases between. There are 14 residues in the CDR3. Germline V lookup: CDR1 SGHAT, CDR2 FQDESV (reference sequence). CDR3 nucleotides: TGTGCCAGCAGCTTAGGCCCCTGGGGAGAGACCCAGTACTTC. The encoded protein is CASSLGPWGETQYF.

A single count supports this clone. The CDR3 DNA reads as TGTGCCAGCAGCTACGCTGGGATCGGAGCCAAAAACATTCAGTACTTC. Translating it yields CASSYAGIGAKNIQYF. This chain connects TRBV7-8 to TRBJ2-4; no firm D call. Trimming left V 4 bases short and J 0 bases short, with 13 bases between. The CDR3 loop spans 16 amino acids. CDR1 and CDR2 (germline): SGHVS, FQNEAQ.

This sequence joins TRBV5-1 and TRBJ2-3; 16 nucleotides line up with TRBD2. CDR3 length equals 16 residues. The V gene's germline CDR1 is SGHRS and CDR2 YFSETQ. Trimming removed 4 bases from V and 4 bases from J; junction bases left unmatched: 3. The CDR3 DNA reads as TGCGCCAGCAGCCAAGGGACTAGCGGGGGGGCAGATACGCAGTATTTT. Translating gives CASSQGTSGGADTQYF.

This clone has just one count. The chain joins TRBV7-4 to TRBJ1-5; 7 bases align to TRBD1. Per germline, CDR1 SGHVT and CDR2 SQSDAQ. The CDR3 length is 16 residues. The V segment lost 5 bases and the J segment 4 bases; nucleotides outside the gene matches: 11. CDR3 bases: TGTGCCAGCAGCATCCCCCCGGACAGGCCTAATCAGCCCCAGCATTTT. It translates to CASSIPPDRPNQPQHF.

The CDR3 sequence is CASSSGPTDTQYF. The CDR3 region has the DNA TGTGCCAGCAGCTCTGGACCCACAGATACGCAGTATTTT. This chain links TRBV2 with TRBJ2-3; D is uncertain. V was shortened by 6 bases and J by 2 bases, with 9 bases between the two germline ends. This CDR3 has 13 amino acids. CDR1 is SNHLY and CDR2 is FYNNEI in the germline V gene.

The gene calls are TRBV5-6 and TRBJ2-5; weak D call: TRBD1 (6 bases). The J call may be faulty, since TRBJ2-7 better matches the DNA end. CDR1 and CDR2 from the germline V gene are SGHDT and YYEEEE. CDR3 length: 13 residues. The CDR3 DNA is TGTGCCAGCTCCTCCGGGACACCCTACGAGCAGTACTTC. It specifies CASSSGTPYEQYF.

This chain uses TRBV5-1 with TRBJ2-1; TRBD1 matches at 8 bases. Germline CDR1 is SGHRS and CDR2 is YFSETQ. V gave up 0 bases and J gave up 10 bases; unmatched junction bases: 6. This CDR3 contains 14 residues. In DNA form, the CDR3 reads TGCGCCAGCAGCTTGGACAGGGGGGTGCGGGAGCAGTTCTTC. It codes for CASSLDRGVREQFF.

The CDR3 sequence: CASSFASATNEKLFF. Written as DNA, the CDR3 is TGTGCCAGCAGCTTCGCCTCCGCAACTAATGAAAAACTGTTTTTT. The rearrangement links TRBV11-2 to TRBJ1-4; no clear D gene. CDR1 and CDR2 (germline): SGHAT, FQNNGV. This CDR3 contains 15 residues. V lost 3 bases, J lost 0 bases, and 8 bases lay in between.

This clone was counted only a few times. This chain joins TRBV5-6 and TRBJ1-5, with 10 bases identical to TRBD1. Germline CDR1 and CDR2: SGHDT and YYEEEE. The CDR3 runs 16 residues. The V gene end was trimmed by 2 bases and the J gene end by 1 base; junction bases not matched to a gene: 3. The CDR3 loop reads CASSFGTGVSNQPQHF. DNA for the CDR3: TGTGCCAGCAGCTTCGGGACAGGGGTGAGCAATCAGCCCCAGCATTTT.

The J gene is TRBJ2-6, the V gene TRBV4-2; D is unresolved. CDR1 is LGHNA and CDR2 is YNFKEQ in the germline V gene. Trimming took 6 bases from V and 5 from J, leaving 11 bases between them. This CDR3 contains 14 residues. The CDR3 DNA follows: TGTGCCAGCAGGTTACAAAGTCGGGCCAACGTCCTGACTTTC. Translating gives CASRLQSRANVLTF.

The chain links TRBV28 to TRBJ1-5; no clear D. Germline V gene sequence: CDR1 MDHEN, CDR2 SYDVKM. The V end was cut by 5 bases, the J end by 15 bases, with 17 bases between. The CDR3 length is 12 residues. The CDR3: CASSQDTLKSHF. For the CDR3, the DNA is TGTGCCAGCAGTCAAGACACCCTGAAGTCGCATTTT.

The chain is built from TRBV9 and TRBJ2-7; 9 bases align to TRBD1. V lost 4 bases, J lost 5 bases, and 10 bases stayed unmatched. Germline assignment: CDR1 SGDLS and CDR2 YYNGEE. The CDR3 runs 15 residues. CDR3 in DNA: TGTGCCAGCAGCACCCGGACAGGGGCGAGCGACGAGCAGTACTTC. Residues: CASSTRTGASDEQYF.

The V call is TRBV28, the J call TRBJ2-5; 8 bases agree with TRBD2. The ends lost 4 bases at V and 1 base at J; junction bases unmatched: 14. The CDR3 length is 18 residues. Per the germline V gene, CDR1 is MDHEN and CDR2 is SYDVKM. In nucleotides, the CDR3 is TGTGCCAGCAGTTATTCACCGGGACTAGGAAGCCTCCAAGAGACCCAGTACTTC. It specifies CASSYSPGLGSLQETQYF.

CDR3 in DNA: TGTGCCAGCAGCTTAGGGGACAGGAACACTGAAGCTTTCTTT. Protein sequence: CASSLGDRNTEAFF. The V call is TRBV7-8, the J call TRBJ1-1; the match to TRBD1 covers 7 bases. The CDR3 is 14 residues long. Germline V gives CDR1 SGHVS, CDR2 FQNEAQ. V lost 1 base, J lost 1 base, and 0 bases stayed unmatched.

The CDR3 region is CASSPSSANTGELFF. CDR3 DNA sequence: TGTGCCAGTAGTCCTTCTTCCGCGAACACCGGGGAGCTGTTTTTT. This sequence joins TRBV19 and TRBJ2-2; D uncertain. This CDR3 has 15 amino acids. Trimming shortened V by 5 bases and J by 0 bases, and 10 bases separated the two germline ends. Germline values: CDR1 LNHDA, CDR2 SQIVND (reference sequence).

This chain links TRBV9 with TRBJ1-3; no firm D call. This CDR3 is 17 amino acids long. V was pared by 0 bases and J by 0 bases, with 13 bases between. Germline lookup yields CDR1 SGDLS and CDR2 YYNGEE. The CDR3 sequence is CASSVEVATVSGNTIYF. The CDR3 DNA sequence: TGTGCCAGCAGCGTAGAGGTAGCAACCGTCTCTGGAAACACCATATATTTT.

The V gene is TRBV7-6, the J gene TRBJ1-6; TRBD1 aligns across 8 bases. CDR3 length: 16 amino acids. V trimming: 5 bases; J trimming: 6 bases; junction bases outside the gene matches: 9. Germline V gives CDR1 SGHVS, CDR2 FNYEAQ. The CDR3 DNA follows: TGTGCCAGCAGCCTTTCTGGGACAGGACTTAATTCACCCCTCCACTTT. It specifies CASSLSGTGLNSPLHF.

The V gene is TRBV5-1, the J gene TRBJ2-7; the match to TRBD2 covers 12 bases. There are 16 residues in the CDR3. CDR1 and CDR2 from the germline V gene are SGHRS and YFSETQ. J lost 2 bases, V lost 0 bases, and 3 bases had no gene match. CDR3 residues: CASSLGSSGGAYEQYF. The CDR3 DNA is TGCGCCAGCAGCTTGGGCTCTAGCGGGGGGGCCTACGAGCAGTACTTC.

The chain joins TRBV19 to TRBJ2-3; D call uncertain. The germline gives CDR1 LNHDA, CDR2 SQIVND (reference sequence). Trimming took off 0 bases at V and 0 bases at J, with 16 bases between the two ends. CDR3 length equals 18 residues. CDR3 in amino acids: CASSIDRQSLSSTDTQYF. The CDR3 nucleotides are TGTGCCAGTAGTATAGATCGTCAAAGCCTTTCAAGCACAGATACGCAGTATTTT. The full variable domain, completed using reference TRBV19 and TRBJ2-3, is DGGITQSPKYLFRKEGQNVTLSCEQNLNHDAMYWYRQDPGQGLRLIYYSQIVNDFQKGDIAEGYSVSREKKESFPLTVTSAQKNPTAFYLCASSIDRQSLSSTDTQYFGPGTRLTVL.

V and J are TRBV5-5 and TRBJ1-3, with a tentative D call TRBD1 (6 bases). V was pared by 2 bases and J by 2 bases, with 17 bases between. The CDR3 consists of 17 residues. Germline lookup yields CDR1 SGHKS and CDR2 YYEKEE (reference sequence). The CDR3 region is CASSLLVGTRAGNTIYF. DNA of the CDR3: TGTGCCAGCAGCTTATTGGTAGGGACAAGAGCTGGAAACACCATATATTTT.

The V gene is TRBV5-1, the J gene TRBJ2-7; 8 bases agree with TRBD2. This CDR3 region has 14 residues. The V gene end was trimmed by 1 base and the J gene end by 5 bases; junction bases not matched to a gene: 5. Germline V lookup: CDR1 SGHRS, CDR2 YFSETQ. This CDR3 is CASSLSGGSHEQYF. As DNA, the CDR3 is TGCGCCAGCAGCTTGTCGGGGGGGAGCCACGAGCAGTACTTC.

The chain has TRBV28 and TRBJ1-2; no definite D call. The germline CDR1 and CDR2 sequences are MDHEN and SYDVKM. The CDR3 sequence is 13 residues long. V lost 3 bases, J lost 5 bases, and 10 bases lay in between. The chain's CDR3 is CASSFGQNYGYTF. CDR3 sequence (DNA): TGTGCCAGCAGTTTCGGCCAAAATTATGGCTACACCTTC.

V is TRBV11-2 and J is TRBJ1-6, with 7 bases identical to TRBD1. Germline V gives CDR1 SGHAT, CDR2 FQNNGV. V lost 4 bases and J lost 6; bases outside the gene matches: 6. The CDR3 has 15 residues. In DNA form, the CDR3 reads TGTGCCAGCAGCTCAGGGACAGTGGGTAATTCACCCCTCCACTTT. Its protein product is CASSSGTVGNSPLHF.

The gene calls are TRBV6-6 and TRBJ1-1; TRBD1 might be the D (6 bases). The CDR3 has 14 residues. The germline V gene encodes CDR1 MNHNY and CDR2 SVGAGI (reference sequence). Trimming left V 3 bases short and J 2 bases short, with 10 bases between. The CDR3: CASSYRGENTEAFF. In DNA form, the CDR3 reads TGTGCCAGCAGTTATAGGGGGGAAAACACTGAAGCTTTCTTT.

The chain uses TRBV6-1 and TRBJ1-1; D possibly corresponds to TRBD1 (5 bases). Germline CDR1 reads MNHNS; CDR2 reads SASEGT. V was cut by 0 bases and J by 4 bases, with 12 bases left in between. This CDR3 is built from 15 residues. The CDR3 here is CASSEAWGVGTEAFF. CDR3 in DNA: TGTGCCAGCAGTGAAGCCTGGGGGGTAGGCACTGAAGCTTTCTTT.